In its sample, the clone carrying this T cell receptor (beta chain) was seen a few times. Germline V gives CDR1 SGHVS, CDR2 FQNEAQ. The CDR3 is made up of 12 amino acids. V gave up 5 bases and J gave up 10 bases, with 14 bases separating them. The data originate from a study of identical twins. MiXCR, applied by TCRdb to the 5' RACE reads, yields one record per CDR3 protein. The table records more than 400,000 distinct CDR3 sequences, about 16% of them present only once. The data were also submitted as part of a second study, on yellow fever vaccine responses in identical twins.

This receptor was obtained from a woman aged 18-29 years in good health. The specimen was CD4+ T cells sorted from blood. The V call is TRBV7-8, the J call TRBJ1-1; D is ambiguous. In nucleotides, the CDR3 is TGTGCCAGCAGCCCATGGGCCGACGCAGCTTTCTTT. Amino acid sequence: CASSPWADAAFF.